The rows below give T cell receptor beta chains drawn from one sample of a study of blood T cells in healthy people across ages. Using its own MiXCR run on the 5' RACE reads, TCRdb lists one record per CDR3 protein. The sample contains roughly 800,000 distinct CDR3 sequences, around 24% of which appear only once. The data also belong to a second study, concerning T cells of mothers and their children.

The sequenced sample was blood. These receptors all stem from a boy younger than 18 in good health. CDR3s include the opening cysteine and the closing phenylalanine or tryptophan. The D gene is left open where the match is weak. Clone size is stated in some rows and not others, as once, few, many or a class when expanded.

d_call: NA; clone_size: NA; j_call: TRBJ2-2; v_call: TRBV20-1; cdr3_aa: CSAPIRAGELFF; cdr3_nt: TGCAGTGCCCCCATCAGGGCCGGGGAGCTGTTTTTT
d_call: TRBD2; clone_size: NA; j_call: TRBJ2-3; v_call: TRBV10-3; cdr3_aa: CAISDRGGLSTDTQYF; cdr3_nt: TGTGCCATCAGTGATCGGGGGGGCCTAAGCACAGATACGCAGTATTTT
d_call: NA; clone_size: NA; j_call: TRBJ2-5; v_call: TRBV4-2; cdr3_aa: CASSQDMVAGTQYF; cdr3_nt: TGTGCCAGCAGCCAAGATATGGTAGCCGGGACCCAGTACTTC
d_call: NA; clone_size: few; j_call: TRBJ1-6; v_call: TRBV2; cdr3_aa: CASSLTPGERGSPLHF; cdr3_nt: TGTGCCAGCAGTTTAACCCCAGGGGAGCGGGGGTCACCCCTCCACTTT
d_call: NA; clone_size: few; j_call: TRBJ2-7; v_call: TRBV12-3/TRBV12-4; cdr3_aa: CASSKQGYEQYF; cdr3_nt: TGTGCCAGCAGCAAACAGGGCTACGAGCAGTACTTC
d_call: NA; clone_size: few; j_call: TRBJ2-1; v_call: TRBV9; cdr3_aa: CASSVEGTEYNEQFF; cdr3_nt: TGTGCCAGCAGCGTAGAGGGGACGGAATACAATGAGCAGTTCTTC
d_call: NA; clone_size: NA; j_call: TRBJ2-5; v_call: TRBV3-1; cdr3_aa: CASSGWDYQETQYF; cdr3_nt: TGTGCCAGCAGCGGTTGGGACTACCAAGAGACCCAGTACTTC
d_call: NA; clone_size: once; j_call: TRBJ1-4; v_call: TRBV27; cdr3_aa: CASSLTGSATNEKLFF; cdr3_nt: TGTGCCAGCAGTCTAACAGGCTCAGCAACTAATGAAAAACTGTTTTTT
d_call: NA; clone_size: NA; j_call: TRBJ2-3; v_call: TRBV5-5; cdr3_aa: CASSFISTDTQYF; cdr3_nt: TGTGCCAGCAGCTTCATTTCCACAGATACGCAGTATTTT
d_call: TRBD1; clone_size: few; j_call: TRBJ2-1; v_call: TRBV5-1; cdr3_aa: CASRPDRVDNEQFF; cdr3_nt: TGCGCCAGCAGACCGGACAGGGTAGACAATGAGCAGTTCTTC
d_call: NA; clone_size: NA; j_call: TRBJ2-3; v_call: TRBV6-6; cdr3_aa: CASSLRRGSSTDTQYF; cdr3_nt: TGTGCCAGCAGTCTCCGCCGGGGGAGTAGCACAGATACGCAGTATTTT
d_call: TRBD2; clone_size: once; j_call: TRBJ2-4; v_call: TRBV6-1; cdr3_aa: CASSSTASGVAKNIQYF; cdr3_nt: TGTGCCAGCAGCTCCACCGCTAGCGGAGTAGCCAAAAACATTCAGTACTTC
d_call: NA; clone_size: NA; j_call: TRBJ1-2; v_call: TRBV12-3/TRBV12-4; cdr3_aa: CASSLGLGTNRYTF; cdr3_nt: TGTGCCAGCAGTTTAGGGCTCGGGACAAATCGCTACACCTTC
d_call: TRBD1; clone_size: NA; j_call: TRBJ2-3; v_call: TRBV6-2/TRBV6-3; cdr3_aa: CASSYGTGTDTQYF; cdr3_nt: TGTGCCAGCAGTTATGGGACAGGGACAGATACGCAGTATTTT
d_call: TRBD1; clone_size: NA; j_call: TRBJ1-4; v_call: TRBV20-1; cdr3_aa: CSAPAGQGRKLFF; cdr3_nt: TGCAGTGCCCCAGCGGGACAGGGGAGAAAACTGTTTTTT
d_call: TRBD1; clone_size: NA; j_call: TRBJ2-7; v_call: TRBV5-5; cdr3_aa: CASSARDRVAYEQYF; cdr3_nt: TGTGCCAGCAGCGCCCGGGACAGGGTGGCCTACGAGCAGTACTTC
d_call: NA; clone_size: few; j_call: TRBJ1-2; v_call: TRBV7-3; cdr3_aa: CASSLTNGGGGYTF; cdr3_nt: TGTGCCAGCAGCTTAACGAACGGGGGAGGCGGCTACACCTTC
d_call: NA; clone_size: NA; j_call: TRBJ2-3; v_call: TRBV10-1; cdr3_aa: CASSEATFTDTQYF; cdr3_nt: TGCGCCAGCAGTGAGGCAACTTTCACAGATACGCAGTATTTT
d_call: NA; clone_size: NA; j_call: TRBJ1-1; v_call: TRBV12-3/TRBV12-4; cdr3_aa: CASTPDTPNTEAFF; cdr3_nt: TGTGCCAGCACCCCGGACACGCCGAACACTGAAGCTTTCTTT
d_call: NA; clone_size: few; j_call: TRBJ2-5; v_call: TRBV4-1; cdr3_aa: CASSPSGGLETQYF; cdr3_nt: TGCGCCAGCAGCCCATCTGGGGGCCTAGAGACCCAGTACTTC
d_call: NA; clone_size: few; j_call: TRBJ2-1; v_call: TRBV12-3/TRBV12-4; cdr3_aa: CASSLLSRSGRGQFF; cdr3_nt: TGTGCCAGCAGTTTATTGTCCCGGTCGGGCCGCGGGCAGTTCTTC
d_call: NA; clone_size: NA; j_call: TRBJ2-2; v_call: TRBV21-1; cdr3_aa: CASSKDIGQVTGELFF; cdr3_nt: TGTGCCAGCAGCAAAGATATTGGCCAGGTCACCGGGGAGCTGTTTTTT
d_call: NA; clone_size: NA; j_call: TRBJ2-5; v_call: TRBV20-1; cdr3_aa: CSARRDTGIETQYF; cdr3_nt: TGCAGTGCTAGGAGGGACACGGGAATAGAGACCCAGTACTTC
d_call: NA; clone_size: few; j_call: TRBJ2-3; v_call: TRBV29-1; cdr3_aa: CSGWEFRTDTQYF; cdr3_nt: TGCAGCGGTTGGGAGTTCCGCACAGATACGCAGTATTTT
d_call: NA; clone_size: few; j_call: TRBJ1-2; v_call: TRBV20-1; cdr3_aa: CSARDRQLRGYTF; cdr3_nt: TGCAGTGCTAGAGACAGGCAACTTCGTGGCTACACCTTC
d_call: TRBD1; clone_size: NA; j_call: TRBJ1-2; v_call: TRBV7-3; cdr3_aa: CASSLTATGASGYTF; cdr3_nt: TGTGCCAGCAGCTTAACGGCCACAGGGGCCAGCGGCTACACCTTC
d_call: TRBD2; clone_size: NA; j_call: TRBJ2-7; v_call: TRBV7-9; cdr3_aa: CASTLLAGEYEQYF; cdr3_nt: TGTGCCAGCACTCTACTAGCGGGGGAATACGAGCAGTACTTC
d_call: NA; clone_size: NA; j_call: TRBJ2-7; v_call: TRBV29-1; cdr3_aa: CSVSGQGQYEQYF; cdr3_nt: TGCAGCGTGTCGGGGCAGGGCCAGTACGAGCAGTACTTC
d_call: NA; clone_size: many; j_call: TRBJ2-5; v_call: TRBV29-1; cdr3_aa: CSVMGETQYF; cdr3_nt: TGCAGCGTCATGGGGGAGACCCAGTACTTC
d_call: TRBD2; clone_size: NA; j_call: TRBJ2-5; v_call: TRBV5-1; cdr3_aa: CASSPSGAPGETQYF; cdr3_nt: TGCGCCAGCAGCCCTAGCGGGGCCCCAGGGGAGACCCAGTACTTC
d_call: NA; clone_size: NA; j_call: TRBJ2-5; v_call: TRBV15; cdr3_aa: CATSRPSRKTQYF; cdr3_nt: TGTGCCACCAGCAGGCCAAGCAGGAAGACCCAGTACTTC
d_call: NA; clone_size: NA; j_call: TRBJ2-1; v_call: TRBV5-1; cdr3_aa: CASSLGTSYCNEQFF; cdr3_nt: TGCGCCAGCAGCTTGGGGACTTCCTACTGCAATGAGCAGTTCTTC
d_call: NA; clone_size: few; j_call: TRBJ2-5; v_call: TRBV7-9; cdr3_aa: CASSSRGMVETQYF; cdr3_nt: TGTGCCAGCAGCTCTCGGGGGATGGTGGAGACCCAGTACTTC
d_call: NA; clone_size: NA; j_call: TRBJ2-1; v_call: TRBV7-9; cdr3_aa: CASSFTGYTAYNEQFF; cdr3_nt: TGTGCCAGCAGCTTCACGGGTTATACAGCCTACAATGAGCAGTTCTTC
d_call: NA; clone_size: once; j_call: TRBJ1-4; v_call: TRBV28; cdr3_aa: CASSFDRENEKLFF; cdr3_nt: TGTGCCAGCAGTTTTGACAGAGAGAATGAAAAACTGTTTTTT
d_call: NA; clone_size: once; j_call: TRBJ2-3; v_call: TRBV7-2; cdr3_aa: CASSQVVALDTQYF; cdr3_nt: TGTGCCAGCTCTCAGGTGGTAGCTTTAGATACGCAGTATTTT
d_call: NA; clone_size: NA; j_call: TRBJ2-3; v_call: TRBV14; cdr3_aa: CASSRPGADTQYF; cdr3_nt: TGTGCCAGCAGCCGGCCCGGGGCAGATACGCAGTATTTT
d_call: TRBD2; clone_size: NA; j_call: TRBJ2-5; v_call: TRBV6-5; cdr3_aa: CASSYNPASGQETQYF; cdr3_nt: TGTGCCAGCAGTTACAATCCGGCTAGCGGACAAGAGACCCAGTACTTC
d_call: NA; clone_size: few; j_call: TRBJ1-2; v_call: TRBV5-1; cdr3_aa: CASSLAPDLNYGYTF; cdr3_nt: TGCGCCAGCAGCTTGGCCCCGGACTTAAACTATGGCTACACCTTC
d_call: TRBD2; clone_size: NA; j_call: TRBJ2-3; v_call: TRBV10-3; cdr3_aa: CAISTSGTDTQYF; cdr3_nt: TGTGCCATCAGTACTAGCGGCACAGATACGCAGTATTTT
d_call: NA; clone_size: few; j_call: TRBJ2-2; v_call: TRBV20-1; cdr3_aa: CSASPLGRMNTGELFF; cdr3_nt: TGCAGTGCTAGCCCCCTGGGACGGATGAACACCGGGGAGCTGTTTTTT
d_call: NA; clone_size: NA; j_call: TRBJ2-7; v_call: TRBV12-3/TRBV12-4; cdr3_aa: CASRGAQQYF; cdr3_nt: TGTGCCAGCAGAGGAGCTCAGCAGTACTTC
d_call: TRBD1; clone_size: NA; j_call: TRBJ2-1; v_call: TRBV6-6; cdr3_aa: CASSYTGGFNNEQFF; cdr3_nt: TGTGCCAGCAGTTATACAGGGGGATTTAACAATGAGCAGTTCTTC
d_call: NA; clone_size: NA; j_call: TRBJ2-7; v_call: TRBV7-9; cdr3_aa: CASSSSSISYEQYF; cdr3_nt: TGTGCCAGCAGCTCCTCTAGCATCTCCTACGAGCAGTACTTC
d_call: NA; clone_size: few; j_call: TRBJ2-1; v_call: TRBV7-9; cdr3_aa: CASSRGDNEQFF; cdr3_nt: TGTGCCAGCAGCAGGGGGGACAATGAGCAGTTCTTC
d_call: NA; clone_size: NA; j_call: TRBJ2-5; v_call: TRBV28; cdr3_aa: CASTIGQPETQYF; cdr3_nt: TGTGCCAGCACAATCGGACAGCCAGAGACCCAGTACTTC
d_call: NA; clone_size: NA; j_call: TRBJ1-2; v_call: TRBV5-1; cdr3_aa: CASSLEPPEPLNYGYPF; cdr3_nt: TGCGCCAGCAGCTTGGAACCCCCAGAGCCTCTTAACTATGGCTACCCCTTC
d_call: NA; clone_size: NA; j_call: TRBJ2-1; v_call: TRBV6-1; cdr3_aa: CASSEYTHLSNEQFF; cdr3_nt: TGTGCCAGCAGTGAATACACCCACCTCTCCAATGAGCAGTTCTTC
d_call: NA; clone_size: NA; j_call: TRBJ2-3; v_call: TRBV4-1; cdr3_aa: CASSHRTRKDTDTQYF; cdr3_nt: TGCGCCAGCAGCCATCGGACACGAAAGGACACGGATACGCAGTATTTT
d_call: NA; clone_size: NA; j_call: TRBJ2-7; v_call: TRBV2; cdr3_aa: CASSEAPPYEQYF; cdr3_nt: TGTGCCAGCAGTGAGGCTCCTCCCTACGAGCAGTACTTC
d_call: NA; clone_size: NA; j_call: TRBJ1-4; v_call: TRBV4-1; cdr3_aa: CASSQADNAANEKLFF; cdr3_nt: TGCGCCAGCAGCCAAGCGGACAACGCAGCTAATGAAAAACTGTTTTTT
d_call: TRBD2; clone_size: many; j_call: TRBJ2-4; v_call: TRBV12-3/TRBV12-4; cdr3_aa: CASTRRGGLAKNIQYF; cdr3_nt: TGTGCCAGCACTCGACGGGGGGGTTTAGCCAAAAACATTCAGTACTTC
d_call: NA; clone_size: few; j_call: TRBJ2-6; v_call: TRBV7-2; cdr3_aa: CASSGGTEAGANVLTF; cdr3_nt: TGTGCCAGCAGCGGCGGGACAGAGGCTGGGGCCAACGTCCTGACTTTC
d_call: NA; clone_size: NA; j_call: TRBJ2-4; v_call: TRBV20-1; cdr3_aa: CSARETGWGKNIQYF; cdr3_nt: TGCAGTGCTAGAGAGACAGGCTGGGGCAAAAACATTCAGTACTTC
d_call: NA; clone_size: few; j_call: TRBJ2-1; v_call: TRBV7-9; cdr3_aa: CASSLDQVGHEQFF; cdr3_nt: TGTGCCAGCAGCTTAGATCAGGTCGGGCATGAGCAGTTCTTC
d_call: TRBD2; clone_size: NA; j_call: TRBJ2-3; v_call: TRBV2; cdr3_aa: CASKRGDDTQYF; cdr3_nt: TGTGCCAGCAAACGGGGGGATGATACGCAGTATTTT
d_call: NA; clone_size: many; j_call: TRBJ2-1; v_call: TRBV3-1; cdr3_aa: CASSWDSGGEQFF; cdr3_nt: TGTGCCAGCAGCTGGGACTCCGGTGGGGAGCAGTTCTTC